A selection of T cell receptor beta chains follows, all from one sample in a study of human T cells and chemical hapten exposure. In TCRdb, the RACE reads were re-called with MiXCR into one record per CDR3 protein. The table shows more than 85,000 distinct CDR3 sequences, with less than 45% occurring only once. Sequenced here: whole blood, sampled in connection with sensitization to the hapten diphenylcyclopropenone (DPC). The receptors stem from a middle-aged man with alopecia areata. Some clones in this sample may be carry-over from other donors' samples. Both conserved end residues are part of each CDR3. D genes are given only for firm matches. Expanded clones are given a class, and other clones once, few, many or no size at all.

v_call	j_call	clone_size	d_call	cdr3_aa	cdr3_nt
TRBV29-1	TRBJ2-2	.	TRBD1	CSVDRDRGTGELFF	TGCAGCGTTGATAGGGACAGGGGAACCGGGGAGCTGTTTTTT
TRBV29-1	TRBJ2-1	.	.	CSVVRPGTFIGFF	TGCAGCGTTGTCCGACCGGGGACATTTATCGGGTTCTTC
TRBV20-1	TRBJ1-4	.	TRBD1	CSARDLKTGVEKLFF	TGCAGTGCTAGAGATCTCAAGACAGGGGTCGAAAAACTGTTTTTT
TRBV6-5	TRBJ2-1	few	TRBD2	CASSASGSSYNEQFF	TGTGCCAGCAGTGCTAGCGGGAGCTCCTACAATGAGCAGTTCTTC
TRBV5-1	TRBJ2-7	.	.	CASSPDHYEQYF	TGCGCCAGCAGTCCTGACCACTACGAGCAGTACTTC
TRBV5-5	TRBJ1-6	.	.	CATSPGSSYNSPLHF	TGTGCCACCAGCCCCGGGAGCTCCTATAATTCACCCCTCCACTTT
TRBV5-8	TRBJ1-5	few	TRBD1	CASSTGQGRGQPQHF	TGTGCCAGCAGTACGGGACAGGGTCGCGGGCAGCCCCAGCATTTT
TRBV29-1	TRBJ1-4	.	.	CSVGELGTADEKLFF	TGCAGCGTTGGGGAGCTGGGGACCGCCGATGAAAAACTGTTTTTT
TRBV12-3/TRBV12-4	TRBJ2-6	.	.	CASTLSGANVLTF	TGTGCCAGCACCCTCTCTGGGGCCAACGTCCTGACTTTC
TRBV4-3	TRBJ1-6	.	.	CASSQGPGQPYSPLHF	TGCGCCAGCAGCCAGGGGCCGGGACAACCGTATTCACCCCTCCACTTT
TRBV18	TRBJ1-3	few	.	CASSPKETHSGNTIYF	TGTGCCAGCTCACCAAAAGAGACACACTCTGGAAACACCATATATTTT
TRBV27	TRBJ2-2	.	TRBD2	CASSLGLAVNTGELFF	TGTGCCAGCAGTTTAGGACTAGCGGTGAACACCGGGGAGCTGTTTTTT
TRBV7-9	TRBJ1-5	.	.	CASSLGGQDNQPQHF	TGTGCCAGCAGCTTAGGGGGGCAGGATAATCAGCCCCAGCATTTT
TRBV7-9	TRBJ2-7	.	TRBD1	CASSSMGQGNEQYF	TGTGCCAGCAGTTCCATGGGACAGGGGAACGAGCAGTACTTC
TRBV18	TRBJ2-5	.	.	CASSPGEQETQYF	TGTGCCAGCTCACCTGGGGAGCAAGAGACCCAGTACTTC
TRBV24-1	TRBJ2-4	few	.	CATSAAGDINIQYF	TGTGCCACCAGTGCGGCAGGGGATATTAACATTCAGTACTTC
TRBV7-9	TRBJ2-4	few	.	CASSFPSGAKNIQYF	TGTGCCAGCAGCTTTCCCAGCGGAGCCAAAAACATTCAGTACTTC
TRBV11-2	TRBJ2-3	.	TRBD2	CASSLVGLAGSDTQYF	TGTGCCAGCAGCTTAGTAGGACTAGCGGGATCAGATACGCAGTATTTT
TRBV29-1	TRBJ1-1	.	TRBD1	CSVAPHPGGSMNTEAFF	TGCAGCGTTGCCCCTCATCCAGGGGGCTCGATGAACACTGAAGCTTTCTTT
TRBV28	TRBJ2-7	few	TRBD1	CASSLRDRAYEQYF	TGTGCCAGCAGTCTCCGGGACAGGGCCTACGAGCAGTACTTC